This entry features one T cell receptor beta chain sequence. What it binds is not known. Trimming removed 4 bases from V and 7 bases from J; junction bases left unmatched: 4. Germline V CDR1 and CDR2: SGHRS, YFSETQ. The length of the CDR3 is 13 residues. This sample was taken from a study of cytomegalovirus exposure and HLA in healthy donors. Study-wide background: Most donors, 81% of over 350 genotyped, fell in the Caucasian-associated ancestry cluster. Study outcomes and limitations: Several V segments, TRBV6-2 and TRBV6-3 among them, could not be told apart and were dropped. Further analysis was carried out later, and it showed several of the most significant clusters appearing linked to common viral pathogens.

The PCR used 60 Vbeta and 13 Jbeta primers. The data were produced by immunoSEQ multiplex PCR, yet TCRdb's version contains in-frame clones alone and is incomplete. Of about 120,000 clones in the sample, over 65% were seen once. This clonotype originated in a woman aged 40 to 50 in good health and CMV-seropositive. Sequenced input: PBMCs. The rearrangement joins TRBV5-1 to TRBJ1-2; 10 nucleotides line up with TRBD1. CDR3 loop: CASSPGQGIGYTF. In DNA, the CDR3 is TGCGCCAGCAGCCCGGGACAGGGGATTGGCTACACCTTC.